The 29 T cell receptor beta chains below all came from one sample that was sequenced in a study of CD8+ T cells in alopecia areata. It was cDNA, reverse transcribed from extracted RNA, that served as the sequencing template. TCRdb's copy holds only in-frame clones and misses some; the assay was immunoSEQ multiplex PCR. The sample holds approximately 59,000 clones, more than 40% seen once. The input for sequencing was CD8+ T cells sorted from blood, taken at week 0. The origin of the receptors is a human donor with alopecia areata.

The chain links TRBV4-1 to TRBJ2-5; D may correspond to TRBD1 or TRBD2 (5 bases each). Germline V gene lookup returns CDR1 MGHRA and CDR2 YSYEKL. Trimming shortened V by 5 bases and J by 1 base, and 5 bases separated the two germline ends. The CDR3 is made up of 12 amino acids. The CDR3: CASSGGQETQYF. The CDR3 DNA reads TGCGCCAGCAGCGGGGGCCAAGAGACCCAGTACTTC.

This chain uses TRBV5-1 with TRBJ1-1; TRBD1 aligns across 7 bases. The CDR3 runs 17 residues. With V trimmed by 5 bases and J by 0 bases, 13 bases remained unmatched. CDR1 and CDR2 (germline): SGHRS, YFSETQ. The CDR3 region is CASRRPTGEVMNTEAFF. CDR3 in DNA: TGCGCCAGCAGACGACCAACAGGGGAGGTGATGAACACTGAAGCTTTCTTT.

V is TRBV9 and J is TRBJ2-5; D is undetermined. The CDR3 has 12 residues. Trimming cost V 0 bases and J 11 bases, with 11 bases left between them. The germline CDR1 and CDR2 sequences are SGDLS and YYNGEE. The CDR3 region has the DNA TGTGCCAGCAGCGTAGATTCTTGGCCTCAGTACTTC. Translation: CASSVDSWPQYF.

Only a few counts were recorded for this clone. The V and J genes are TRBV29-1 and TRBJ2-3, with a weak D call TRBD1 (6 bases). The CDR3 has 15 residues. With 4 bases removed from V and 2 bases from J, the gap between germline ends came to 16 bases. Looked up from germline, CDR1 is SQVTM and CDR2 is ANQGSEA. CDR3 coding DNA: TGCAGCGTTGGTTTCTGGACAGACGCCACAGATACGCAGTATTTT. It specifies CSVGFWTDATDTQYF.

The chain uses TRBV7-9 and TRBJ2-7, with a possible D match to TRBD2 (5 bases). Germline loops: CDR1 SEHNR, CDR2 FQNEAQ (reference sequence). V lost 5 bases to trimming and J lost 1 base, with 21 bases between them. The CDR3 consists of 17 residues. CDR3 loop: CASSPPWTGEGSYEQYF. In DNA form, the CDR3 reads TGTGCCAGCAGCCCACCTTGGACTGGAGAGGGTTCCTACGAGCAGTACTTC.

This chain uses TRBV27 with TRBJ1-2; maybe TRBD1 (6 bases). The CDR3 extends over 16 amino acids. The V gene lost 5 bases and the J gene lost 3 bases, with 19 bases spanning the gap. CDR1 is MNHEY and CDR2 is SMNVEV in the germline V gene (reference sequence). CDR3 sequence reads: CASSPYRGAKDYGYTF. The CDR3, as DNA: TGTGCCAGCAGTCCCTATAGGGGGGCGAAGGACTATGGCTACACCTTC.

DNA for the CDR3: TGCGCCAGCAGCCCCTGGGGAGAGACCCAGTACTTC. Translated, it gives CASSPWGETQYF. J is TRBJ2-5 and V is TRBV4-1; D unclear. Trimming removed 4 bases at V and 4 bases at J, with 7 bases between. Per germline, CDR1 MGHRA and CDR2 YSYEKL. The CDR3 contains 12 residues.

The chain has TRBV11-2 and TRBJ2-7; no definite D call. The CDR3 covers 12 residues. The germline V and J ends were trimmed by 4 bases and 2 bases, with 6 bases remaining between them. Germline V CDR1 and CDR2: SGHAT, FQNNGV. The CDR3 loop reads CASSSSPYEQYF. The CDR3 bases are TGTGCCAGCAGCTCTAGTCCCTACGAGCAGTACTTC. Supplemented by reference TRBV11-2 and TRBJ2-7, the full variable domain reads EAGVAQSPRYKIIEKRQSVAFWCNPISGHATLYWYQQILGQGPKLLIQFQNNGVVDDSQLPKDRFSAERLKGVDSTLKIQPAKLEDSAVYLCASSSSPYEQYFGPGTRLTVT.

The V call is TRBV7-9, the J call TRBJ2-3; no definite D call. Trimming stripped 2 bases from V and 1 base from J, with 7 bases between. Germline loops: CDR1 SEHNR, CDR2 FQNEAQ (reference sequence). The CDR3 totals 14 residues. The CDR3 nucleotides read TGTGCCAGCAGCTTACTAACACGCACAGATACGCAGTATTTT. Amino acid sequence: CASSLLTRTDTQYF.

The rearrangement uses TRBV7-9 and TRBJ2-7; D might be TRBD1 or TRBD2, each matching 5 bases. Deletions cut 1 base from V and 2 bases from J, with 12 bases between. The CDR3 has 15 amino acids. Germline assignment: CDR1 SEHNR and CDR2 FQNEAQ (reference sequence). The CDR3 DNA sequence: TGTGCCAGCAGCTTAGATACGGGGCCAACCTACGAGCAGTACTTC. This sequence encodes CASSLDTGPTYEQYF. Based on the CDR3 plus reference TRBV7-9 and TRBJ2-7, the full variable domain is DTGVSQNPRHKITKRGQNVTFRCDPISEHNRLYWYRQTLGQGPEFLTYFQNEAQLEKSRLLSDRFSAERPKGSFSTLEIQRTEQGDSAMYLCASSLDTGPTYEQYFGPGTRLTVT.

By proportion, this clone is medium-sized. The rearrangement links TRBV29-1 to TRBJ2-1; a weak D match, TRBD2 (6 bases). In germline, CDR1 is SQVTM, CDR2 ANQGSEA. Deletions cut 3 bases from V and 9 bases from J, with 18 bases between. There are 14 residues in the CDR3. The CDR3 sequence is CSVDLTRSAFEQFF. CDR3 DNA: TGCAGCGTTGACTTGACTAGAAGTGCCTTTGAGCAGTTCTTC.

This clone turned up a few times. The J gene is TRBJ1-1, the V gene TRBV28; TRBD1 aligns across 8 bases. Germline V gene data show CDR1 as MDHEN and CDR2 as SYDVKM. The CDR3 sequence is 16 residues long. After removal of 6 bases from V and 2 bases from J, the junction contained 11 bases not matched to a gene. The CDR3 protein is CASRCRDRPINTEAFF. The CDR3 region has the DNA TGTGCCAGCAGGTGCCGGGACAGGCCGATTAACACTGAAGCTTTCTTT.

The CDR3 sequence: CASSGDNSGANVLTF. Written as DNA, the CDR3 is TGTGCCAGCAGCGGCGATAACTCTGGGGCCAACGTCCTGACTTTC. V and J are TRBV9 and TRBJ2-6; D is unclear. V lost 3 bases and J lost 0, with 7 bases in between. The CDR3 totals 15 residues. CDR1 is SGDLS and CDR2 is YYNGEE in the germline V gene.

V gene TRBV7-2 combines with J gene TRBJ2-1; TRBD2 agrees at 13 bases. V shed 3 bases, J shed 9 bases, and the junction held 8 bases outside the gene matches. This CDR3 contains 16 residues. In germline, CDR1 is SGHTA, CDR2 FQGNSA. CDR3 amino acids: CASSFNGLAGVLEQFF. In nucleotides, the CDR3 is TGTGCCAGCAGCTTCAACGGACTAGCGGGAGTACTTGAGCAGTTCTTC.

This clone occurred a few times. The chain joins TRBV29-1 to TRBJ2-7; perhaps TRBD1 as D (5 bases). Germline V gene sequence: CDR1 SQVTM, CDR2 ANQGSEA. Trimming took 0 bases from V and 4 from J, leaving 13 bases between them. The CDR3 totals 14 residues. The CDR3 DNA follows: TGCAGCGTTGAAGATCGCGACAGTTTTTACGAGCAGTACTTC. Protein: CSVEDRDSFYEQYF.

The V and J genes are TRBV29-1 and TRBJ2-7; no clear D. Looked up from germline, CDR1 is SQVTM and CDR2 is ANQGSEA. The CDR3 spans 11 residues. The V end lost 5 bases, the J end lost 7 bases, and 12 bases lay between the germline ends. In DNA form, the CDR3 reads TGCAGCGTTATGTCGTGGGGTGAGCAGTACTTC. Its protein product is CSVMSWGEQYF.

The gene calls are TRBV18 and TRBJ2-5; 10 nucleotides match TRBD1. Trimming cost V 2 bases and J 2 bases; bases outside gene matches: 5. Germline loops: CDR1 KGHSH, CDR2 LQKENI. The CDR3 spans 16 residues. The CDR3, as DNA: TGTGCCAGCTCACCATCTTGGGACAGGGGACAAGAGACCCAGTACTTC. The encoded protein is CASSPSWDRGQETQYF.

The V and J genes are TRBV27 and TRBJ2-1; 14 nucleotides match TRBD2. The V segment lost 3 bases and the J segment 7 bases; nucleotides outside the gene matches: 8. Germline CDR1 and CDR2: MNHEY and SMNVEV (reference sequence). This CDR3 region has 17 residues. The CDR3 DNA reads TGTGCCAGCAGTTTTGGGACTAGCGGGAGTTTTGGGAATGAGCAGTTCTTC. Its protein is CASSFGTSGSFGNEQFF.

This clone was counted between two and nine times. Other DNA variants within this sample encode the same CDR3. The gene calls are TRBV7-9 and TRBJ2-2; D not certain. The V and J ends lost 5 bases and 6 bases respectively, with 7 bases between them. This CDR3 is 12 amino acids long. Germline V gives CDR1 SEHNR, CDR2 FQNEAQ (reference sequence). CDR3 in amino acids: CASSRRPGELFF. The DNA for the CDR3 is TGTGCCAGCAGCCGTCGGCCCGGGGAGCTGTTTTTT.

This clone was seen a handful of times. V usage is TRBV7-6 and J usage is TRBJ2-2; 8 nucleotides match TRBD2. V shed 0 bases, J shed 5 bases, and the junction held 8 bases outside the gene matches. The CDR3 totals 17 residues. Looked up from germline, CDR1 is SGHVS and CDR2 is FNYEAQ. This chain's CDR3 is CASSLASPGGRTGELFF. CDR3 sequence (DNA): TGTGCCAGCAGCTTAGCGAGCCCGGGAGGGAGAACCGGGGAGCTGTTTTTT.

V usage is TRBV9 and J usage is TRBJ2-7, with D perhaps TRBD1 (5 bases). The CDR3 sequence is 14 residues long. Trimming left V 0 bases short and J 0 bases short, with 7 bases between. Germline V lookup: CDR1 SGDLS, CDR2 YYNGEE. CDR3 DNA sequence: TGTGCCAGCAGCGTAGGACAGAGCTCCTACGAGCAGTACTTC. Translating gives CASSVGQSSYEQYF.

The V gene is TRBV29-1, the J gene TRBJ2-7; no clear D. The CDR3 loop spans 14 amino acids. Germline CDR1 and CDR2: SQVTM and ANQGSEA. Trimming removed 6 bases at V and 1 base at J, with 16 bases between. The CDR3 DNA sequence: TGCAGCGTCGCCGGGCTTGCGTGGTCCTACGAGCAGTACTTC. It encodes CSVAGLAWSYEQYF.

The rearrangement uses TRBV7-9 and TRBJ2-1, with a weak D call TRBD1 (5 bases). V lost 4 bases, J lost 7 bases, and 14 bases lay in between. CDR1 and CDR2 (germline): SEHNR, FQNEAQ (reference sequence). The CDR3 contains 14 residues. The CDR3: CASSSDSPENEQFF. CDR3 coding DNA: TGTGCCAGCAGCTCTGACAGCCCCGAGAATGAGCAGTTCTTC.

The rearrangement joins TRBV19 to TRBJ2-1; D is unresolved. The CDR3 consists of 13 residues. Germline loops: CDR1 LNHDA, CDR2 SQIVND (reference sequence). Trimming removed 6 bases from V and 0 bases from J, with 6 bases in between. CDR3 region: CASSLASYNEQFF. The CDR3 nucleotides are TGTGCCAGTAGCTTAGCCTCCTACAATGAGCAGTTCTTC.

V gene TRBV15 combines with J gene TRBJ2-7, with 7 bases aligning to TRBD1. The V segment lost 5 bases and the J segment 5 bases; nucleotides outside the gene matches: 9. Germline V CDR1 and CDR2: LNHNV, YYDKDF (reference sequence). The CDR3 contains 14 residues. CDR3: CATSGDRVLHEQYF. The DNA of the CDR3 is TGTGCCACCAGCGGTGACAGGGTCTTGCACGAGCAGTACTTC.

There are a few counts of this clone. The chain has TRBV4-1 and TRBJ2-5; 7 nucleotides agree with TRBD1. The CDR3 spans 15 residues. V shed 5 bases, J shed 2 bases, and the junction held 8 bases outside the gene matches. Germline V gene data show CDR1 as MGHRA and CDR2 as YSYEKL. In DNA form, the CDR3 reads TGCGCCAGCAGCACACTCCGGACAGGACAAGAGACCCAGTACTTC. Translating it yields CASSTLRTGQETQYF.

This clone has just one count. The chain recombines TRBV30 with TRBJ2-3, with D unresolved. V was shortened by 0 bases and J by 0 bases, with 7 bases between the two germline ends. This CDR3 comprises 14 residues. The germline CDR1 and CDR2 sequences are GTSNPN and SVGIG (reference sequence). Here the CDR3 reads CAWSVDGSTDTQYF. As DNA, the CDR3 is TGTGCCTGGAGTGTAGATGGGAGCACAGATACGCAGTATTTT. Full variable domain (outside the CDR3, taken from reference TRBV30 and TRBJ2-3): SQTIHQWPATLVQPVGSPLSLECTVEGTSNPNLYWYRQAAGRGLQLLFYSVGIGQISSEVPQNLSASRPQDRQFILSSKKLLLSDSGFYLCAWSVDGSTDTQYFGPGTRLTVL.

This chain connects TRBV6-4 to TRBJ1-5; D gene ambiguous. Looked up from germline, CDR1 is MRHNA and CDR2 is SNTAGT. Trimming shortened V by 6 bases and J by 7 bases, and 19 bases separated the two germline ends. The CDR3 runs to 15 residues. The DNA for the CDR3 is TGTGCCAGCAGCCCCGGGCCTCGGGGAGGACAGCCCCAGCATTTT. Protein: CASSPGPRGGQPQHF.

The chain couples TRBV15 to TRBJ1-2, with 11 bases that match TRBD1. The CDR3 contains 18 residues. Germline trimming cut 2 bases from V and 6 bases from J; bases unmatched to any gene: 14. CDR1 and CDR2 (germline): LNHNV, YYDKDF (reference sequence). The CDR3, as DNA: TGTGCCACCAGCAGACAAATAGGACAGGGGGCTGCCACTCATGGCTACACCTTC. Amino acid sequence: CATSRQIGQGAATHGYTF.